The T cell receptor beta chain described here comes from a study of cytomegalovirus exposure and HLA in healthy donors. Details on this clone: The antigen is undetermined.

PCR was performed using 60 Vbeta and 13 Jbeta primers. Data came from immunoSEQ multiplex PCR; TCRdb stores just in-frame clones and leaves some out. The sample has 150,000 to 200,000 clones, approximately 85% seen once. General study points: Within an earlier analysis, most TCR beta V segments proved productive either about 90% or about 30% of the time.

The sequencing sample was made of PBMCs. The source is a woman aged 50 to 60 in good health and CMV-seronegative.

The chain's CDR3 is CASSQSRDYGYTF. The CDR3, as DNA: TGCGCCAGCAGCCAGAGCAGGGACTATGGCTACACCTTC. The V gene is TRBV4-1, the J gene TRBJ1-2, with D possibly matching TRBD1 (5 bases). V lost 3 bases and J 3 bases, leaving 8 bases between the germline ends. The CDR3 sequence is 13 residues long. Germline lookup yields CDR1 MGHRA and CDR2 YSYEKL.